The clone carrying this TCR beta chain has only a few counts. Trimming stripped 0 bases from V and 8 bases from J, with 5 bases between. There are 11 residues in the CDR3. Germline V gives CDR1 DFQATT, CDR2 SNEGSKA (reference sequence). Unique molecular identifiers were present on cDNA, and template switching added a universal primer site. Using its own MiXCR run on the 5' RACE reads, TCRdb lists one record per CDR3 protein. The table records about 890,000 distinct CDR3 sequences, 12% of them present only once. This record belongs to a study of identical twins. These same data were also listed under a study on yellow fever vaccine responses in identical twins.

Sequenced sample: PBMCs. This rearrangement joins TRBV20-1 to TRBJ2-1; D not resolved. This TCR derives from a woman aged 18-29 years in good health. CDR3 sequence: CSARERDEQFF. The DNA for the CDR3 is TGCAGTGCTAGAGAAAGGGATGAGCAGTTCTTC.